These T cell receptor beta chains were read from a single sample in a study of cytomegalovirus exposure and HLA in healthy donors. Clones were sequenced by immunoSEQ multiplex PCR, and TCRdb holds only the in-frame ones, with some missing. The table has roughly 190,000 clones, more than 65% seen once; the top ten hold 3.8%. Sequencing was performed on PBMCs. These receptor sequences come from a man aged 45-65 years in good health and CMV-seronegative. CDR3s leave out the opening cysteine and the closing phenylalanine or tryptophan. For some rows the clone size is stated as once, few or many, or as a class when expanded; others skip it.

>TRBV5-8|NA
ASSFFRAGSGANVLT
>TRBV19|NA
ASSLRGREGGYT
>TRBV9|NA
ASSFRQGTQETQY
>TRBV4-3|NA
ASSQGTGPINEQF
>TRBV29-1|few
STVQGWTEAF
>TRBV7-9|NA
ASRLGQGDQPQH
>TRBV18|NA
ASSPGTGGVEGYT
>TRBV11-3|NA
ASSLGGGEGEQF
>TRBV9|NA
ASSVPDRTTEAF
>TRBV7-8|NA
ASSLAGQSYGYT
>TRBV7-9|NA
SSSFDSKGEAF
>TRBV19|few
ASKYLDRVDGYT
>TRBV5-1|few
ASSLETGELF
>TRBV6-5|NA
ASSRRRTEAF
>TRBV4-3|NA
ASSLTGGVGQPQH
>TRBV9|NA
ASSVGDTWNTEAF
>TRBV6-5|NA
ASSYQGAGTEAF
>TRBV5-1|NA
ASSITREQF
>TRBV7-9|NA
SSSLSVGPQGGGELF
>TRBV23-1|NA
ASIQDYGYT
>TRBV11-3|few
ASSLGDRGPQETQY
>TRBV7-3|NA
ASSLSQGGGYT
>TRBV6-5|NA
ATYDGSNKDTQY
>TRBV7-9|NA
ASSPTGINQPQH
>TRBV6-1|once
ASSEAYQNYGYT
>TRBV29-1|NA
SVGQDYGYT
>TRBV6-1|NA
ASRRTVGYGYT
>TRBV6-5|NA
ASSYSRLSYEQY
>TRBV5-1|NA
ASRVGPTDTGELF
>TRBV10-3|NA
AISEPGQMNTEAF
>TRBV2|few
ASSELAGATDTQY
>TRBV5-6|NA
ASRVTGTSSSYNSPLH
>TRBV18|NA
ASSPTAGVTEAF